The 13 T cell receptor beta chains reported below all come from one sample, sequenced in a study of cytomegalovirus exposure and HLA in healthy donors. In the PCR, 60 Vbeta and 13 Jbeta primers were used. TCRdb's copy holds only in-frame clones and misses some; the assay was immunoSEQ multiplex PCR. The sample has fewer than 300,000 clones, just over 85% seen once; the top ten hold around 3.7%. The specimen was PBMCs. These receptors were collected from a man aged 40-49 years in good health and CMV-seropositive.

The chain is built from TRBV29-1 and TRBJ1-1, with a tentative D call TRBD1 (5 bases). Trimming stripped 2 bases from V and 4 bases from J, with 11 bases between. This CDR3 comprises 13 residues. CDR1 and CDR2 from the germline V gene are SQVTM and ANQGSEA. CDR3 residues: CSVELRQRTEAFF. DNA of the CDR3: TGCAGCGTTGAACTAAGACAGCGCACTGAAGCTTTCTTT. Full variable domain (rest looked up from reference TRBV29-1 and TRBJ1-1): SAVISQKPSRDICQRGTSLTIQCQVDSQVTMMFWYRQQPGQSLTLIATANQGSEATYESGFVIDKFPISRPNLTFSTLTVSNMSPEDSSIYLCSVELRQRTEAFFGQGTRLTVV.

This clone was seen once. This chain links TRBV10-2 with TRBJ2-1, with TRBD2 identical over 7 bases. Per the germline V gene, CDR1 is WSHSY and CDR2 is SAAADI. The V segment lost 6 bases and the J segment 0 bases; nucleotides outside the gene matches: 2. This CDR3 contains 14 residues. The CDR3 sequence is CASRPSGSYNEQFF. For the CDR3, the DNA is TGCGCCAGCAGGCCTAGCGGCTCCTACAATGAGCAGTTCTTC.

The chain is built from TRBV27 and TRBJ2-1; 12 bases match TRBD2. The trim removed 6 bases at V and 8 bases at J, leaving 5 bases unmatched. The CDR3 contains 14 residues. The germline V gene encodes CDR1 MNHEY and CDR2 SMNVEV (reference sequence). The CDR3 bases are TGTGCCAGCAGCCCGACTAGCGGGAGCGATGAGCAGTTCTTC. Amino acids: CASSPTSGSDEQFF.

The chain combines TRBV2 with TRBJ1-6; 8 bases fit TRBD1. V lost 7 bases, J lost 7 bases, and 6 bases stayed unmatched. Germline V gene data show CDR1 as SNHLY and CDR2 as FYNNEI. The CDR3 consists of 14 residues. The CDR3 loop is CASTDRGGNSPLHF. CDR3 bases: TGTGCCAGCACTGACAGGGGAGGGAATTCACCCCTCCACTTT.

This chain uses TRBV18 with TRBJ2-3; D possibly corresponds to TRBD1 (6 bases). V was shortened by 3 bases and J by 2 bases, with 18 bases between the two germline ends. This CDR3 region has 17 residues. CDR1 and CDR2 from the germline V gene are KGHSH and LQKENI. CDR3 residues: CASSPIQGTASTDTQYF. The CDR3 nucleotides are TGTGCCAGCTCACCTATCCAGGGGACCGCTTCCACAGATACGCAGTATTTT.

This clone appeared once. The chain has TRBV19 and TRBJ1-2, with TRBD1 matching over 11 bases. CDR3 length: 13 amino acids. The V gene end was trimmed by 6 bases and the J gene end by 8 bases; junction bases not matched to a gene: 5. Germline values: CDR1 LNHDA, CDR2 SQIVND (reference sequence). The CDR3: CASRRTGGRGYTF. In DNA form, the CDR3 reads TGTGCCAGTAGAAGGACAGGGGGCAGGGGCTACACCTTC.

The gene calls are TRBV5-5 and TRBJ2-3; D perhaps matches TRBD1 (5 bases). Germline V gene data show CDR1 as SGHKS and CDR2 as YYEKEE (reference sequence). V lost 4 bases and J 6 bases, leaving 15 bases between the germline ends. This CDR3 comprises 14 residues. The CDR3, as DNA: TGTGCCAGCAGCATGACTCGGGCAGGGGATACGCAGTATTTT. The encoded protein is CASSMTRAGDTQYF.

The chain uses TRBV27 and TRBJ1-5; D unclear. Per germline, CDR1 MNHEY and CDR2 SMNVEV (reference sequence). This CDR3 has 16 amino acids. V was shortened by 3 bases and J by 3 bases, with 15 bases between the two germline ends. The CDR3 region is CASSFSTGSLNQPQHF. The CDR3 DNA reads as TGTGCCAGCAGTTTTTCAACCGGGAGCCTCAATCAGCCCCAGCATTTT.

The rearrangement uses TRBV28 and TRBJ2-1; a possible D gene is TRBD2 (5 bases). Germline CDR1 and CDR2: MDHEN and SYDVKM. The V and J ends lost 3 bases and 5 bases respectively, with 17 bases between them. The CDR3 spans 16 residues. The CDR3 DNA is TGTGCCAGCAGTTTCTCCGGACTCCTGACCGACAATGAGCAGTTCTTC. This gives the protein CASSFSGLLTDNEQFF. The variable domain in full, with the rest retrieved from reference TRBV28 and TRBJ2-1, is DVKVTQSSRYLVKRTGEKVFLECVQDMDHENMFWYRQDPGLGLRLIYFSYDVKMKEKGDIPEGYSVSREKKERFSLILESASTNQTSMYLCASSFSGLLTDNEQFFGPGTRLTVL.

The chain carries TRBV6-6 and TRBJ2-7, with 7 positions matching TRBD1. Trimming removed 2 bases from V and 3 bases from J; junction bases left unmatched: 7. CDR1 and CDR2 (germline): MNHNY, SVGAGI (reference sequence). CDR3 length equals 15 residues. In nucleotides, the CDR3 is TGTGCCAGCAGTTACCCGGGACAGAAGGGCTACGAGCAGTACTTC. Protein product: CASSYPGQKGYEQYF.

The rearrangement links TRBV6-1 to TRBJ2-7, with 9 nucleotides matching TRBD1. The CDR3 length is 14 residues. Germline CDR1 and CDR2: MNHNS and SASEGT. Trimming removed 1 base from V and 7 bases from J; junction bases left unmatched: 5. CDR3: CASSEGTGVGEQYF. CDR3 nucleotide sequence: TGTGCCAGCAGTGAAGGGACAGGGGTGGGGGAGCAGTACTTC.

CDR3 sequence (DNA): TGTGCCAGCAGCTTGTCCATAGCGGGGCTTAATGAAAAACTGTTTTTT. It encodes CASSLSIAGLNEKLFF. The chain is built from TRBV7-8 and TRBJ1-4; D is possibly TRBD1 (5 bases). Per the germline V gene, CDR1 is SGHVS and CDR2 is FQNEAQ. This CDR3 has 16 residues. Deletions cut 3 bases from V and 4 bases from J, with 15 bases between.

About this clone: Within the sample, other DNA sequences also encode this same CDR3. CDR3 bases: TGTGCCAGCAGCTTTTATAACAATGAGCAGTTCTTC. Translating it yields CASSFYNNEQFF. V usage is TRBV7-2 and J usage is TRBJ2-1; D is uncertain. V was pared by 3 bases and J by 5 bases, with 5 bases between. Per the germline V gene, CDR1 is SGHTA and CDR2 is FQGNSA. The CDR3 is 12 amino acids.